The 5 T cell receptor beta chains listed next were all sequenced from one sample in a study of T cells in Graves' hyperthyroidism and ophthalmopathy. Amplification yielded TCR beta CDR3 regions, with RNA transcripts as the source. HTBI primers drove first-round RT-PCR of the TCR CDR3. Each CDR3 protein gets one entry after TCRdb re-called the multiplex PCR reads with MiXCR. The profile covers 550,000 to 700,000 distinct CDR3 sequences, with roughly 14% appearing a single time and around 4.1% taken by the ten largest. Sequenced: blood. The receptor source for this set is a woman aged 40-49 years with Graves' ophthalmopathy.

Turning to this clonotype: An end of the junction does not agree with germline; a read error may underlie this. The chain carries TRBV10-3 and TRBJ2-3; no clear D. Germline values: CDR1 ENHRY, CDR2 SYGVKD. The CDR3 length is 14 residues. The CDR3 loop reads CATSESRSSDTQYF. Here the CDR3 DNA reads TGTGCCACCAGTGAGTCGAGAAGCTCAGATACGCAGTATTTT.

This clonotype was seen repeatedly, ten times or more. The CDR3, as DNA: TGTGCCAGCAGTTCTCCGGGACAGGGGCCCACCGGGGAGCTGTTTTTT. This encodes CASSSPGQGPTGELFF. This chain connects TRBV12-3 or TRBV12-4 to TRBJ2-2, with TRBD1 matching 10 bases. The CDR3 length is 16 residues. The J segment lost 4 bases and the V segment lost 4 bases, leaving 6 bases of the junction unmatched.

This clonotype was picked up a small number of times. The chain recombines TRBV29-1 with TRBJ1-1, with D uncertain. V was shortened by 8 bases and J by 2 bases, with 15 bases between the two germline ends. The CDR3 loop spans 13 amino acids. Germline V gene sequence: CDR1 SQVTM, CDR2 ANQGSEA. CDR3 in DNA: TGCAGCACGTACAAAAGAGCCAACACTGAAGCTTTCTTT. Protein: CSTYKRANTEAFF.

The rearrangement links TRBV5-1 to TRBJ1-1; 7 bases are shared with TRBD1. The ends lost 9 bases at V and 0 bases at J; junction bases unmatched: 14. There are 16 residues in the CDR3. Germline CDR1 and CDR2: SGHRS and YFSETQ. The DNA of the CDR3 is TGCGCCAATACGCGGGGGACAGCTAACATGAACACTGAAGCTTTCTTT. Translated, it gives CANTRGTANMNTEAFF.

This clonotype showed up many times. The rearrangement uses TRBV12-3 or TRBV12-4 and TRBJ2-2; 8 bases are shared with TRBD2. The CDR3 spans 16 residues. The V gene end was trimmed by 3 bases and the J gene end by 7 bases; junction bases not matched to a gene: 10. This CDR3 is CASSFVGGRSNGELFF. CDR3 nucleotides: TGTGCCAGCAGTTTTGTTGGCGGGAGGAGTAACGGGGAGCTGTTTTTT.